This is a list of T cell receptor beta chains from one sample in a study of blood T cell repertoires in COVID-19. Sequencing used immunoSEQ multiplex PCR; TCRdb keeps in-frame clones, though not all of them. There are about 100,000 clones in the sample; roughly 79% occur only once, and approximately 30% lies in the top ten. Sequences were obtained from peripheral blood. These receptors were taken from a man between 65 and 85 years old with active or convalescent COVID-19. The CDR3 runs from the conserved cysteine through the conserved F or W. The D gene is left open where the match is weak.

>TRBJ2-1|TRBV7-9|.
CASSLGNSDEQFF
>TRBJ2-3|TRBV9|.
CASSAQTTDTQYF
>TRBJ2-6|TRBV24-1|.
CATSVSGANVLTF
>TRBJ2-7|TRBV14|TRBD1
CASSLSRDRGHEQYF
>TRBJ2-2|TRBV19|TRBD1
CASQGTGTTGELFF
>TRBJ1-1|TRBV12-3/TRBV12-4|TRBD1
CASSFFGQGRSFF
>TRBJ2-1|TRBV5-3|.
CAITDGGTDEQFF
>TRBJ2-5|TRBV19|TRBD1
CASSRTGGQETQYF
>TRBJ2-5|TRBV3-1/TRBV3-2|.
CASSQAGQETQYF
>TRBJ2-2|TRBV5-4|TRBD2
CASSSGLSDTGELFF
>TRBJ2-2|TRBV29-1|.
CSVAIRAGASGELFF
>TRBJ2-7|TRBV29-1|TRBD1
CSASDRWSYEQYF
>TRBJ2-5|TRBV4-3|TRBD1
CASSHLLPGQTPLQETQYF
>TRBJ2-3|TRBV3-1/TRBV3-2|TRBD2
CASSQVEGLEAGESTDTQYF
>TRBJ2-3|TRBV19|.
CASSIDLLGLTDTQYF
>TRBJ1-2|TRBV2|.
CASSDTWGSGYTF
>TRBJ2-5|TRBV7-3|.
CASSLGSGEETQYF
>TRBJ2-1|TRBV19|.
CASSITGLLSYNEQFF
>TRBJ2-3|TRBV3-1/TRBV3-2|TRBD2
CASSQVSSGGLVDTQYF
>TRBJ2-7|TRBV5-6|TRBD1
CASSFWTGGYEQYF
>TRBJ2-3|TRBV30|.
CAWSKLGGAGDTQYF
>TRBJ2-7|TRBV5-3|TRBD1
CARGLYLGQGYSYEQYF
>TRBJ1-2|TRBV7-2|TRBD1
CASSLGTGYGYTF
>TRBJ1-2|TRBV29-1|TRBD1
CSVEEFGTGVNYGYTF
>TRBJ1-6|TRBV2|.
CASGQSSYNSPLHF
>TRBJ1-1|TRBV18|TRBD1
CASSPRQGNTEAFF
>TRBJ2-1|TRBV4-1|TRBD2
CASSRSETSGYNEQFF
>TRBJ2-3|TRBV6-5|TRBD2
CASSSGTREQYF
>TRBJ1-2|TRBV20-1|.
CSARADGYTF
>TRBJ2-5|TRBV24-1|.
CATSDFESNHQETQYF
>TRBJ2-1|TRBV5-1|.
CASSFGRGSYNEQFF
>TRBJ2-7|TRBV24-1|TRBD1
CATITRGTGTPYEQYF
>TRBJ1-6|TRBV7-3|TRBD1
CASSAQGASLTDSPLHF
>TRBJ2-7|TRBV18|.
CASSPSKAYEQYF
>TRBJ2-1|TRBV28|.
CASSGRGEQFF
>TRBJ1-6|TRBV27|.
CASSSLSGGWLHF
>TRBJ2-5|TRBV29-1|.
CSADIQETQYF
>TRBJ2-7|TRBV2|TRBD2
CASSRTSGSTYEQYF
>TRBJ1-4|TRBV4-1|.
CASSQDRVRGLREKLFF
>TRBJ2-1|TRBV19|TRBD2
CASIDLTSGGSYNEQFF
>TRBJ2-7|TRBV3-1/TRBV3-2|TRBD1
CASSLFVGGTGGTSYEQYF
>TRBJ2-7|TRBV2|.
CASKVEYSSYEQYF
>TRBJ2-7|TRBV12-3/TRBV12-4|.
CASSFDRYEQYF
>TRBJ1-5|TRBV18|.
CASSPPIRMGNQPQHF
>TRBJ2-2|TRBV4-1|.
CASSQGVGRNTGELFF
>TRBJ2-7|TRBV7-2|.
CASSLGNLASYEQYF
>TRBJ2-3|TRBV5-1|TRBD1
CASSLGQGRGDTQYF